Sequencing of this T cell receptor beta chain was carried out in a study of blood T cells in healthy people across ages. Through a sample-barcoded 5' primer and a J-beta primer mix, a second PCR was run for roughly 7 to 11 cycles. TCRdb re-derived calls from the 5' RACE reads in MiXCR, one entry per CDR3 protein. The data hold 950,000 to 1,200,000 distinct CDR3 sequences, with more than 30% observed a single time. The length of the CDR3 is 14 residues. Looked up from germline, CDR1 is SGHRS and CDR2 is YFSETQ. With 5 bases removed from V and 3 bases from J, the gap between germline ends came to 14 bases.

This clonotype was obtained from a man aged 18 to 30 in good health. The sample was blood. V is TRBV5-1 and J is TRBJ1-1; no firm D call. The CDR3 sequence is CASSPGGQDTEAFF. In nucleotides, the CDR3 is TGCGCCAGCAGTCCAGGTGGTCAGGACACTGAAGCTTTCTTT.